The rows below give T cell receptor beta chains drawn from one sample of a study of shared clonotypes between healthy human individuals. Libraries were prepared by immunoSEQ multiplex PCR; TCRdb keeps only in-frame clonotypes and omits some of them. The top ten hold over 0.1% of the sample, which has hundreds of thousands of clones, about 95% seen once. Sequenced: naive CD8+ T cells sorted from blood. These receptors originate from a woman aged 25 to 39 in good health. CDR3s include the opening cysteine and the closing phenylalanine or tryptophan. D genes are given only for firm matches. A clone size is listed for some rows: how often the clone was seen (once, few, many), or a class if it is expanded.

TRBJ2-7 | - | TRBD1 | TRBV27 | TGTGCCAGCCAGGGGGCAGGGGACTACGAGCAGTACTTC | CASQGAGDYEQYF
TRBJ1-2 | once | - | TRBV5-1 | TGCGCCAGCAGTCCACTTCGGGGGGCCCCCCTCTATGGCTACACCTTC | CASSPLRGAPLYGYTF
TRBJ1-2 | - | TRBD1 | TRBV27 | TGTGCCAGCAACCTAAGACAGGGCCGACGACCTCCGGGCTACACCTTC | CASNLRQGRRPPGYTF
TRBJ1-1 | - | - | TRBV14 | TGTGCCAGCAGCGCAGGGGACACTGAAGCTTTCTTT | CASSAGDTEAFF
TRBJ2-7 | once | - | TRBV19 | TGTGCCAGTAGTTCGGGACCGATGAGCTCCTACGAGCAGTACTTC | CASSSGPMSSYEQYF
TRBJ1-1 | - | TRBD1 | TRBV27 | TGTGCCAGCAGTATGACAGGGATGGGAGCTTTCTTT | CASSMTGMGAFF
TRBJ2-7 | - | TRBD2 | TRBV2 | TGTGCCAGCATGAGTGGTTTATTAGCGGGGGGCTGGGACGAGCAGTACTTC | CASMSGLLAGGWDEQYF
TRBJ2-5 | - | - | TRBV7-9 | TGTGCCAGCAGCTTAAATCTGGGCCAAGAGACCCAGTACTTC | CASSLNLGQETQYF
TRBJ1-1 | - | - | TRBV10-1 | TGCGCCAGCAGTGAAGGGAGAAGCACTGAAGCTTTCTTT | CASSEGRSTEAFF
TRBJ2-1 | - | - | TRBV27 | TGTGCCAGCAGTTTACAGGGAGAATGGAACAATGAGCAGTTCTTC | CASSLQGEWNNEQFF
TRBJ2-7 | - | TRBD2 | TRBV7-9 | TGTGCCAGCGTAGCGGGGGACTATAGGAGCTCCTACGAGCAGTACTTC | CASVAGDYRSSYEQYF
TRBJ1-1 | - | - | TRBV27 | TGTGCCAGCAGTCAGGGGCTCGGAGCTTTCTTT | CASSQGLGAFF
TRBJ2-7 | - | - | TRBV19 | TGTGCCAGTAGTACCCGTGCGGACCTCCTAGGCGAGCAGTACTTC | CASSTRADLLGEQYF
TRBJ2-7 | - | - | TRBV23-1 | TGCGCCAGCAGTCACCCCCCCGTCGGAGGGAGATACCACGAGCAGTACTTC | CASSHPPVGGRYHEQYF
TRBJ1-4 | - | - | TRBV27 | TGTGCCAGCAGTTTGGCCCCGAGCGGGTGGGGTGAAAAACTGTTTTTT | CASSLAPSGWGEKLFF